This TCR beta chain was sequenced during a study of shared clonotypes between healthy human individuals (dated by TCRdb to 2018 to 2020). About the full investigation: The cohort included a few men and a couple of women between 18 and 49 years of age. Per donor, three plates each were used for CD4 naive and CD4 memory, two for CD8 naive, and one for CD8 memory. The study deeply sequenced blood TCR repertoires of about 5 healthy adults to estimate repertoire size and the extent of clonotype sharing between individuals. To increase sequencing depth and limit assay-specific biases, TCR repertoire library preparation and sequencing were carried out by different laboratories using diverse techniques. Per donor, leukapheresis produced somewhere between about 0.94 and 9 billion PBMCs.

The full study reports these points: The genetic and exposure-history diversity represented was limited by the small number of donors. Larger estimated clonotype richness was generally found for naive subsets than for memory subsets. Only blood was sampled, and tissue TCR repertoires likely differ from those in blood. Rarefaction of sorted-subset datasets indicated incomplete sequencing despite the large sequencing depth. Across four donors, 4.5% to 6.5% of naive CD4, over 3% of naive CD8, roughly 2.2% of memory CD4, and about 0.4% of memory CD8 clonotypes were shared. Based on pairwise subsampling, the degree of clonotype sharing among donors was expected to be affected by sequencing depth. Compared with non-shared clonotypes, clonotypes shared by all four sorted-subset donors had higher generation probabilities.

Healthy HIV-negative adults with no recently reported acute infections or vaccinations were included as donors. Only Caucasian adults living in Nashville, Tennessee, USA were represented among the donors. CD4+ T cells were enriched through magnetic negative selection, after which naive cells were positively selected on CD45RA and the remaining negative fraction served as the memory subset. Blood was obtained by leukapheresis, after which PBMCs were separated by Ficoll-Histopaque density gradient centrifugation and cryopreserved in liquid nitrogen vapor phase. Analytical flow cytometry was used to check the purity and quantity of every magnetically sorted T cell population. Genomic DNA was isolated from each sorted fraction and quantified by UV absorbance on a Nanodrop 2000c. With respect to this clone: There is no known antigen for this receptor. Base qualities were left out, and no much larger clone turns up one base away.

The CDR3 contains 13 residues, cysteine and phenylalanine counted. Only CDR3 DNA remains: 39 bases, in frame from the first base. Between the V and J ends, shortened by 4 bases and 1 base respectively, the junction contains 8 bases. Per the germline V gene, SGHDN is the CDR1 and FVKESK is the CDR2. TCR CDR3 regions were amplified from genomic DNA by multiplex PCR using the deep immunoSEQ assay. Extracted genomic DNA from each cell subset was spread evenly across all wells of several immunoSEQ 96-well plates, with each plate serving as a replicate. For sorted subsets, around 0.2 ug genomic DNA, equal to tens of thousands of T cell genomes, was loaded into each replicate PCR. The purified libraries were quantified using a Qubit 3.0 fluorometer, sized with a Bioanalyzer 2100, and then quantified again using the KAPA Library Quantification kit. A separate single-read 150-cycle Illumina NextSeq 550 flow cell was used to sequence each immunoSEQ 96-well plate. On the study's bioinformatics: The immunoSEQ output contained only junctional sequences without quality scores, so filtering could not match that applied to full-length reads. To assign V/J genes and CDR3, sequences were annotated using PyIR, a Python wrapper for IgBLAST v1.9, with IMGT germline references. Any read was removed if the V/J assignment was weak (E-value above 1e-6), the CDR3 was missing, or the read contained stop codons, out-of-frame junctions, or ambiguous translated residues. V3J clonotypes were defined as sequences sharing the same inferred V gene, J gene, and CDR3 amino acid sequence. The percentage overlap between two repertoires was calculated by dividing the number of shared unique clonotypes by the size of the smaller repertoire. RTK rarefaction, the Chao1 estimator, and Recon v2.1 estimates of unobserved clonotypes were used to assess repertoire richness. OLGA was used to compute generation probabilities for all TCRbeta clonotypes that the gDNA method yielded from several donors. TCRdb retrieved this table from immuneACCESS and kept in-frame rearrangements only. Not all clones are present; in checked studies, unresolved V genes account for under half, and no reason is known for the remainder. The V and J calls and clone size are taken from that table; D and trimming were inferred from the DNA. The sample has roughly 1 million clones on record, around 78% of them singletons. Under 0.6% of the sample goes to the ten largest clones.

The receptor chain draws on TRBV14 and TRBJ2-7, with the D gene too uncertain to name. The clonotype was recovered from a man aged 18 to 35 in good health. Some clones in this sample may be carry-over from other donors' samples. Sequenced sample: memory CD4+ T cells from PBMCs. Per the publication, the cell subset or site label means: CD45RA-negative fraction. CDR3 region: CASSRFVSYEQYF. The DNA is TGTGCCAGCAGCCGGTTTGTGTCCTACGAGCAGTACTTC. With the portions outside the CDR3 filled from the reference TRBV14 and TRBJ2-7 genes, the complete variable region becomes EAGVTQFPSHSVIEKGQTVTLRCDPISGHDNLYWYRRVMGKEIKFLLHFVKESKQDESGMPNNRFLAERTGGTYSTLKVQPAELEDSGVYFCASSRFVSYEQYFGPGTRLTVT.